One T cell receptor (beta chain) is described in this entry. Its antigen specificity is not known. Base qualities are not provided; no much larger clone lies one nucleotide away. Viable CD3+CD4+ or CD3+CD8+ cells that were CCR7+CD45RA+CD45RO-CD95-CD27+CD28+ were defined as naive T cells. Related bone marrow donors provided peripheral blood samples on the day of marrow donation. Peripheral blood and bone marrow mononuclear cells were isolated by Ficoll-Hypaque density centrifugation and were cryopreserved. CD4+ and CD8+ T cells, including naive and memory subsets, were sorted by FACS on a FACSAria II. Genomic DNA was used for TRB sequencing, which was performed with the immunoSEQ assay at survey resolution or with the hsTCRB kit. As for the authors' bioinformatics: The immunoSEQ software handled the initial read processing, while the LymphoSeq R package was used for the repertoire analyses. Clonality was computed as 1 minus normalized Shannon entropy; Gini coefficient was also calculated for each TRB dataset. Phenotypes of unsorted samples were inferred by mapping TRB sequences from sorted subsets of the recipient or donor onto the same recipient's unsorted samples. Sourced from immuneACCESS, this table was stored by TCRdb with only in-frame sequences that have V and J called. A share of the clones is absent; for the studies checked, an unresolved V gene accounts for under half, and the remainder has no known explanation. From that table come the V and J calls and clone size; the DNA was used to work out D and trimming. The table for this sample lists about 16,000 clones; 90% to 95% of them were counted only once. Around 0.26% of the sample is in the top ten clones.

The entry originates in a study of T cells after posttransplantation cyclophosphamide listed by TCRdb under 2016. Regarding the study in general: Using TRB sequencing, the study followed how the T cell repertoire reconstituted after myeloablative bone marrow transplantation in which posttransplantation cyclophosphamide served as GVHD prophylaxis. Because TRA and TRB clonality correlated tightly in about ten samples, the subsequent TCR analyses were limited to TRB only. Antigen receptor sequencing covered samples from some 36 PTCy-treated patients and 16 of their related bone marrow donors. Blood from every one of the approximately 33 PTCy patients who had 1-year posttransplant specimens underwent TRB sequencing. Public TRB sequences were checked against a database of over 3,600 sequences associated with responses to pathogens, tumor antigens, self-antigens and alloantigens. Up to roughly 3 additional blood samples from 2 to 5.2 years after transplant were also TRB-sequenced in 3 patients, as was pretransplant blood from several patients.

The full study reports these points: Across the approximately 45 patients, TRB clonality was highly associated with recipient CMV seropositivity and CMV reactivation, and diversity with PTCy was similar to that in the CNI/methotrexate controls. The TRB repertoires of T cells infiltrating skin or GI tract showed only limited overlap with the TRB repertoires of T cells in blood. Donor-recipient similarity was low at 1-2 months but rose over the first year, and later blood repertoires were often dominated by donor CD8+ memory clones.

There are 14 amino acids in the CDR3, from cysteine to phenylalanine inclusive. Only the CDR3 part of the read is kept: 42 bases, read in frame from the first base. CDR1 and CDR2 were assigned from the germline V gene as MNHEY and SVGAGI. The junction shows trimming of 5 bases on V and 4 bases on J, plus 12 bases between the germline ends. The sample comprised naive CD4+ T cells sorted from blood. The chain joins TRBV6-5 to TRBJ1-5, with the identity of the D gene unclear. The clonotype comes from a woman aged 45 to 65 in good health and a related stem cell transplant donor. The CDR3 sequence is CASSPRRENQPQHF. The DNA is TGTGCCAGCAGTCCGAGACGGGAGAATCAGCCCCAGCATTTT.